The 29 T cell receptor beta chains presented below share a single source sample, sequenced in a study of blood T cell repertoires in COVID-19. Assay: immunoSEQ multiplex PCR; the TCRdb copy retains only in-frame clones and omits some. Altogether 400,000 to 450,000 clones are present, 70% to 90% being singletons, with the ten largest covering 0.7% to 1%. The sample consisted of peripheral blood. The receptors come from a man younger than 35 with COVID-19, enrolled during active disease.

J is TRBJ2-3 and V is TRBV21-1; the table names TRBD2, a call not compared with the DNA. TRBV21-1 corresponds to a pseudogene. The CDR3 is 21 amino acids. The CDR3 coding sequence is TGTGCCAGCAGCACCCACCGAACGGAGGCTAGCGGGAGCAGTCATCCAGATACGCAGTATTTT. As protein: CASSTHRTEASGSSHPDTQYF.

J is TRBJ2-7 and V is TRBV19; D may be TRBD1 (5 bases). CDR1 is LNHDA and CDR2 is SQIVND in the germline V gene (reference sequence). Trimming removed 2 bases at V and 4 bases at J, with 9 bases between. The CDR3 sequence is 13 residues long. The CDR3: CASSITQGYEQYF. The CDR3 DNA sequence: TGTGCCAGTAGTATAACTCAGGGTTACGAGCAGTACTTC.

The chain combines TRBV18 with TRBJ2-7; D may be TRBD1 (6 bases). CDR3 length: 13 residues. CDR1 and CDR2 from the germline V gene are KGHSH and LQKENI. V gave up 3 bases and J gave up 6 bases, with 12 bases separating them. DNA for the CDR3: TGTGCCAGCTCACCCCAGATAGGGGGCGAGCAGTACTTC. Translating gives CASSPQIGGEQYF.

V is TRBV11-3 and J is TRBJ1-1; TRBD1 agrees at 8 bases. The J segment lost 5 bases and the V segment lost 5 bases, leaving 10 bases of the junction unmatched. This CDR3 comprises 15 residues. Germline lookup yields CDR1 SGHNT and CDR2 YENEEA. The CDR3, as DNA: TGTGCCAGCAGCCTCCCATACGGACAGGGAACTGAAGCTTTCTTT. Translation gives CASSLPYGQGTEAFF.

In nucleotides, the CDR3 is TGTGCCAGTTGGGACAGGGTTTTTGGGCAGTACTTC. This encodes CASWDRVFGQYF. The rearrangement joins TRBV6-5 to TRBJ2-7; 9 nucleotides agree with TRBD1. With 9 bases clipped from V and 9 bases from J, the junction kept 9 bases outside the gene matches. Per germline, CDR1 MNHEY and CDR2 SVGAGI. The CDR3 spans 12 residues.

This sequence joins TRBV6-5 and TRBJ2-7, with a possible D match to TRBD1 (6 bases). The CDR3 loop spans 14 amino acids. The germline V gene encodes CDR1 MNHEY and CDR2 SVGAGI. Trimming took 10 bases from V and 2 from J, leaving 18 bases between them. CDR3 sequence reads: CAIRRQDFTYEQYF. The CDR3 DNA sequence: TGTGCCATCAGACGACAGGATTTTACCTACGAGCAGTACTTC.

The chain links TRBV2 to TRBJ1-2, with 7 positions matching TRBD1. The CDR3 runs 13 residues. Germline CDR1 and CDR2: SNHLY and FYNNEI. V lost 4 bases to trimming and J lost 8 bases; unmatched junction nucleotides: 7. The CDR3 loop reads CASSVGPGGGYTF. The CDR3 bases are TGTGCCAGCAGTGTTGGGCCAGGGGGAGGCTACACCTTC.

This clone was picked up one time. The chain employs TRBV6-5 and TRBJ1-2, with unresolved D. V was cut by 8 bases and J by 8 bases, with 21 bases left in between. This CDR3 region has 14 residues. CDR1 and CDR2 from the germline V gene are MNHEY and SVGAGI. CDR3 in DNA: TGTGCCAGCGGACGACGGGAACTTACTATGGGCTACACCTTC. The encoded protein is CASGRRELTMGYTF.

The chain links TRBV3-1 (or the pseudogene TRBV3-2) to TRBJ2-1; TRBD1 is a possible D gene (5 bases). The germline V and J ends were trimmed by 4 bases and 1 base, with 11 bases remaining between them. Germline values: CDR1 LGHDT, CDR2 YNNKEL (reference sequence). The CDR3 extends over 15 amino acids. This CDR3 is CASSPGRKSYNEQFF. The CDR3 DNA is TGTGCCAGCAGCCCAGGGCGAAAGTCCTACAATGAGCAGTTCTTC.

CDR3 residues: CASSRQGREKLFF. DNA of the CDR3: TGTGCCAGCAGTCGACAGGGAAGGGAAAAACTGTTTTTT. The chain combines TRBV6-6 with TRBJ1-4; 7 nucleotides align to TRBD1. V was pared by 5 bases and J by 8 bases, with 5 bases of the junction left unmatched. This CDR3 comprises 13 residues. The germline gives CDR1 MNHNY, CDR2 SVGAGI (reference sequence).

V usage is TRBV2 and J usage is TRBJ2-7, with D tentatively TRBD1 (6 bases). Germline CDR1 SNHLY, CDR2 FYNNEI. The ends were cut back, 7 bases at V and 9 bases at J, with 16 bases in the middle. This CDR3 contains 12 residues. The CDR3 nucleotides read TGTGCCAGCAATTATCAGGGGTCAGGGCAGTACTTC. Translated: CASNYQGSGQYF.

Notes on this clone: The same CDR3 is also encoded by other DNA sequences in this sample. The CDR3 region is CASSLSGLVPYEQYF. Here the CDR3 DNA reads TGTGCCAGCAGTTTATCGGGACTAGTGCCCTACGAGCAGTACTTC. V usage is TRBV27 and J usage is TRBJ2-7, with TRBD2 identical over 8 bases. The length of the CDR3 is 15 residues. The V and J ends lost 0 bases and 2 bases, in that order; junction bases with no gene match: 3. The germline V gene has CDR1 MNHEY and CDR2 SMNVEV (reference sequence).

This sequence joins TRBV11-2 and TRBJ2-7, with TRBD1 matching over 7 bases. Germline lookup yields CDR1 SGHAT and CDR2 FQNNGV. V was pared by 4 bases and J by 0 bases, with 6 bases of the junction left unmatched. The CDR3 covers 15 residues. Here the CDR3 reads CASSSEGAVSYEQYF. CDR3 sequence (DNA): TGTGCCAGCAGCTCCGAGGGGGCGGTCTCCTACGAGCAGTACTTC.

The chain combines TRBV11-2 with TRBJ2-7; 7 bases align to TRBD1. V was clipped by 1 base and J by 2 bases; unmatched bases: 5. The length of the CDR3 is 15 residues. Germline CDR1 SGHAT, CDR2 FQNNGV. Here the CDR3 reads CASSLVTGETYEQYF. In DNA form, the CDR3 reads TGTGCCAGCAGCTTAGTTACAGGGGAAACCTACGAGCAGTACTTC.

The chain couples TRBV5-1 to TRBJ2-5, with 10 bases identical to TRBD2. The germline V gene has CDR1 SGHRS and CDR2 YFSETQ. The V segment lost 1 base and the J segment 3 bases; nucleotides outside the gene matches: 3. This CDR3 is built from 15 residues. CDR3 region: CASSLRTSGKETQYF. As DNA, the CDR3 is TGCGCCAGCAGCTTGCGTACTAGCGGGAAAGAGACCCAGTACTTC.

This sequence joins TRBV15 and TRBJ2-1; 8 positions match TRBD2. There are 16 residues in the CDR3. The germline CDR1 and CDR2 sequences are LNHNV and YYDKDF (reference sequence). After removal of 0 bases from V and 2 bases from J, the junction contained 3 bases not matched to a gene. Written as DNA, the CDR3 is TGTGCCACCAGCAGAGATCGGGAGGGTCCCTACAATGAGCAGTTCTTC. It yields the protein CATSRDREGPYNEQFF.

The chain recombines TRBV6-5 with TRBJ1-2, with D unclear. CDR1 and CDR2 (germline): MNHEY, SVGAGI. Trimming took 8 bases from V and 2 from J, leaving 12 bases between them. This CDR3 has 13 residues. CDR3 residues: CASRNTGNYGYTF. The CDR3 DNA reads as TGTGCCAGCCGGAATACGGGGAACTATGGCTACACCTTC.

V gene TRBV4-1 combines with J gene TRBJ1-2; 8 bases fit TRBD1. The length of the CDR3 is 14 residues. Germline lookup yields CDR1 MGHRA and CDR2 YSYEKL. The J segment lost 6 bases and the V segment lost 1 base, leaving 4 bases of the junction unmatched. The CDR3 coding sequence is TGCGCCAGCAGCCAAGCAGGGGGCCTAAATGGCTACACCTTC. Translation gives CASSQAGGLNGYTF.

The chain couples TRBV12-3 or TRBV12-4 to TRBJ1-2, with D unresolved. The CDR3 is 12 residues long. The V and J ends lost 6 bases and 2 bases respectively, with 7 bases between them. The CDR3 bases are TGTGCCAGCAGCCCGGGGAACTATGGCTACACCTTC. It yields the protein CASSPGNYGYTF.

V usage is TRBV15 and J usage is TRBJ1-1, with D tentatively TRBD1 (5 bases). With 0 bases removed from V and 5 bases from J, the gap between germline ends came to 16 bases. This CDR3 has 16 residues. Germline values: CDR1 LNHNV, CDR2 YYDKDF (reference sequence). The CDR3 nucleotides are TGTGCCACCAGCAGAGATCGGGCGACAGAAAAGACTGAAGCTTTCTTT. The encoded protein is CATSRDRATEKTEAFF.

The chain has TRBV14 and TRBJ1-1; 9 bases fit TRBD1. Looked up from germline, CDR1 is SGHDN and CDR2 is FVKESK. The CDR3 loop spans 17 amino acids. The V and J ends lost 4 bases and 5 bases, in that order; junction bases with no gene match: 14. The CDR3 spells CASSRSISNRGRTEAFF. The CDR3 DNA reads TGTGCCAGCAGCCGCTCAATCTCAAACAGGGGGCGAACTGAAGCTTTCTTT.

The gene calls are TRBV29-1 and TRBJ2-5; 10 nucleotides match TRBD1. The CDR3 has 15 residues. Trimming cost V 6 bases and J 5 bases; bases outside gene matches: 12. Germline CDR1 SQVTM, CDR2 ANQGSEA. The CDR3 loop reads CSVTAGTGDGETQYF. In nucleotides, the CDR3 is TGCAGCGTCACCGCCGGGACAGGGGACGGTGAGACCCAGTACTTC.

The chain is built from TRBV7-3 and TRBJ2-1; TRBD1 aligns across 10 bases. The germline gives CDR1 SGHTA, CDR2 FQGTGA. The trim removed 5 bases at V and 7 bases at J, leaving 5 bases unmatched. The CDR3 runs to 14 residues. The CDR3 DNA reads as TGTGCCAGCAGCCCCGGGACAGGGGTTAATGAGCAGTTCTTC. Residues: CASSPGTGVNEQFF.

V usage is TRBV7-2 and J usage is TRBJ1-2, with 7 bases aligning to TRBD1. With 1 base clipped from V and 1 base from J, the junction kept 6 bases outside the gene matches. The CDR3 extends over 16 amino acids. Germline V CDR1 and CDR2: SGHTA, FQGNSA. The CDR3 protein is CASSLVRGGSNYGYTF. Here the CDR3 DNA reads TGTGCCAGCAGCTTAGTCAGAGGGGGCAGTAACTATGGCTACACCTTC. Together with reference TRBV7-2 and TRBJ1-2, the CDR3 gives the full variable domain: GAGVSQSPSNKVTEKGKDVELRCDPISGHTALYWYRQSLGQGLEFLIYFQGNSAPDKSGLPSDRFSAERTGGSVSTLTIQRTQQEDSAVYLCASSLVRGGSNYGYTFGSGTRLTVV.

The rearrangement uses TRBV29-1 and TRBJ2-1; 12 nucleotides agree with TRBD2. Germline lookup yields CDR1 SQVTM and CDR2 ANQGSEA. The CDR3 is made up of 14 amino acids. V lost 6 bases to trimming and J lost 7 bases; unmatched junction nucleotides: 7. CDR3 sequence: CSVAASGGANEQFF. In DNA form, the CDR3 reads TGCAGCGTAGCCGCTAGCGGGGGGGCGAATGAGCAGTTCTTC.

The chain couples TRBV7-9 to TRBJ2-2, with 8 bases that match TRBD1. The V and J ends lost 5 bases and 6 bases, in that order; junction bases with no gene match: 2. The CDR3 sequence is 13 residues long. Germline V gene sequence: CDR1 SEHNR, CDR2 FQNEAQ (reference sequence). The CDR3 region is CASSVTGAGELFF. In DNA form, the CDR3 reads TGTGCCAGCAGCGTGACAGGGGCCGGGGAGCTGTTTTTT.

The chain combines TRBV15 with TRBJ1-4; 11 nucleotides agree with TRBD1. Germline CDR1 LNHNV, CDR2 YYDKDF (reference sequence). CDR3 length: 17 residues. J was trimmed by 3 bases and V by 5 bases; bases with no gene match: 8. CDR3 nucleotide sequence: TGTGCCACCAGCGTTGCCGGGACAGGGGGTCCTAATGAAAAACTGTTTTTT. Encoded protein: CATSVAGTGGPNEKLFF.

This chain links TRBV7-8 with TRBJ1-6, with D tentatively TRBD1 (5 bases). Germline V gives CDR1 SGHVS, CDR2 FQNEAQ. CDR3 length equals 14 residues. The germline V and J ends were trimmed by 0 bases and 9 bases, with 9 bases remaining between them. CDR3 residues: CASSLAGVGSPLHF. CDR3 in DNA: TGTGCCAGCAGCTTAGCAGGGGTCGGTTCACCCCTCCACTTT.

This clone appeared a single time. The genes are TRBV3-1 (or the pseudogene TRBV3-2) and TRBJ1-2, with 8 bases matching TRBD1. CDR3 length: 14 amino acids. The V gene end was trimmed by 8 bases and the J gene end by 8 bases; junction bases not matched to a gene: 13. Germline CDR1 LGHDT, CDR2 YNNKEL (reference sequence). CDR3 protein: CASRAAGGVKGYTF. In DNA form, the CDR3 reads TGTGCCAGCCGAGCGGCAGGGGGCGTAAAAGGCTACACCTTC.